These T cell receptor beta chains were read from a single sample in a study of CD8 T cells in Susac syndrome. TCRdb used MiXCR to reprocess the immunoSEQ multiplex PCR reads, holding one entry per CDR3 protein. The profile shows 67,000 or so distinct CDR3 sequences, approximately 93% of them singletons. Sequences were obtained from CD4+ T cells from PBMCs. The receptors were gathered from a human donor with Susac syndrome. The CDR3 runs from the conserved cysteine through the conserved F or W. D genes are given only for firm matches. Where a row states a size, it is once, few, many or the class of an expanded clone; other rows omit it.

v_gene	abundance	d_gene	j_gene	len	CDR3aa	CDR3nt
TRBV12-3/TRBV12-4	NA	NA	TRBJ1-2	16	CASSYPLGRGRSGYTF	TGTGCCAGCAGTTACCCTTTGGGTAGGGGGAGAAGTGGCTACACCTTC
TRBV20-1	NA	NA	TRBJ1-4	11	CSARQYEKLFF	TGCAGTGCTAGGCAGTATGAAAAACTGTTTTTT
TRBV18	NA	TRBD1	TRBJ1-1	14	CASSSGQGATEAFF	TGTGCCAGCTCATCGGGACAGGGGGCCACTGAAGCTTTCTTT
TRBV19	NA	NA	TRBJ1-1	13	CASSIEVRTEAFF	TGTGCCAGTAGTATAGAGGTGCGGACTGAAGCTTTCTTT
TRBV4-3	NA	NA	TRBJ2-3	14	CASSQEPTTDTQYF	TGCGCCAGCAGCCAAGAACCCACCACGGATACGCAGTATTTT
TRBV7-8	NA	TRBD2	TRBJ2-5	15	CASSPKGLREETQYF	TGTGCCAGCAGTCCCAAGGGACTACGGGAAGAGACCCAGTACTTC
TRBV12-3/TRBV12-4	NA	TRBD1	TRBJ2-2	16	CASSLRAGGGTGELFF	TGTGCCAGCAGTTTAAGGGCAGGGGGTGGCACCGGGGAGCTGTTTTTT
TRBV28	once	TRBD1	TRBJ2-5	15	CASSFPPGGQETQYF	TGTGCCAGCAGTTTCCCCCCAGGGGGCCAGGAGACCCAGTACTTC
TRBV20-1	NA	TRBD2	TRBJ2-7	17	CSASGTSGGPISYEQYF	TGCAGTGCTAGTGGGACTAGCGGGGGTCCCATCTCCTACGAGCAGTACTTC
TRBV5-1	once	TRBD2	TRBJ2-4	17	CASSLASRGIAKNIQYF	TGCGCCAGCAGCTTGGCCTCGCGGGGGATAGCCAAAAACATTCAGTACTTC
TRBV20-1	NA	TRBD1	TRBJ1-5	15	CSAKPRQGRYQPQHF	TGCAGTGCCAAGCCCCGACAGGGGCGATATCAGCCCCAGCATTTT
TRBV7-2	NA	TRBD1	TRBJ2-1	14	CASSFGTGYNEQFF	TGTGCCAGCAGCTTTGGGACAGGGTACAATGAGCAGTTCTTC
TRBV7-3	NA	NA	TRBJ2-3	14	CASSLAGLTDTQYF	TGTGCCAGCAGCTTGGCAGGCCTCACGGATACGCAGTATTTT
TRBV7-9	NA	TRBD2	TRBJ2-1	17	CASSLVAPSGAGYEQFF	TGTGCCAGCAGCTTAGTCGCCCCTAGCGGGGCGGGATATGAGCAGTTCTTC
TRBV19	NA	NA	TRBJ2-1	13	CASSVGGPAEQFF	TGTGCCAGTAGTGTGGGGGGCCCCGCGGAGCAGTTCTTC
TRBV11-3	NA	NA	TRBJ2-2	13	CASSLERVGELFF	TGTGCCAGCAGCTTAGAAAGGGTCGGGGAGCTGTTTTTT
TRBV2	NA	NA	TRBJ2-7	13	CASYPQGNYEQYF	TGTGCCAGCTACCCACAGGGAAACTACGAGCAGTACTTC
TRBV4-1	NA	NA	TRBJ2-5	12	CASSQDQATQYF	TGCGCCAGCAGCCAAGATCAGGCCACCCAGTACTTC
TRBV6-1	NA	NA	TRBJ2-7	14	CASSQGPVGYEQYF	TGTGCCAGCAGCCAGGGCCCGGTCGGCTACGAGCAGTACTTC
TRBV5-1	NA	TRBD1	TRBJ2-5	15	CASSSHPGTEETQYF	TGCGCCAGCAGCTCCCACCCCGGGACAGAAGAGACCCAGTACTTC
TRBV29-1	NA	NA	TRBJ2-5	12	CSARDLTSGQYF	TGCAGCGCCCGGGACCTTACGTCGGGCCAGTACTTC
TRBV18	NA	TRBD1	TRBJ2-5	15	CASSPGQGNRETRYF	TGTGCCAGCTCACCGGGACAGGGGAATAGAGAGACCCGGTACTTC
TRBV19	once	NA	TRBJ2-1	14	CASSPSIAHNEQFF	TGTGCCAGTAGTCCGAGTATAGCACACAATGAGCAGTTCTTC
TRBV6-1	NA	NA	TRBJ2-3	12	CASSRSSDTQYF	TGTGCCAGCAGTCGAAGTTCAGATACGCAGTATTTT
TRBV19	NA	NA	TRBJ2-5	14	CASSIRGEQETQYF	TGTGCCAGTAGTATCAGGGGGGAACAAGAGACCCAGTACTTC
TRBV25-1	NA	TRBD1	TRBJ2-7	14	CASSATGGPYEQYF	TGTGCCAGCAGTGCAACAGGGGGCCCCTACGAGCAGTACTTC
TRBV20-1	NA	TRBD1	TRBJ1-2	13	CSARDRGVRGYTF	TGCAGTGCGAGGGACAGGGGAGTCAGGGGCTACACCTTC
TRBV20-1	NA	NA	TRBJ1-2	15	CSARTSRMGNYGYTF	TGCAGTGCTAGAACAAGCAGAATGGGGAACTATGGCTACACCTTC
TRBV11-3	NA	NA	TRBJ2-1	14	CASTLARRNNEQFF	TGTGCCAGCACCTTAGCGAGGAGGAACAATGAGCAGTTCTTC
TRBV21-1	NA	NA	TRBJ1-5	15	CASSFGGGGNQPQHF	TGTGCCAGCTCTTTTGGCGGGGGTGGCAATCAGCCCCAGCATTTT
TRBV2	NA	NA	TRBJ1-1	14	CASSGPLRGTEAFF	TGTGCCAGCAGTGGTCCACTACGGGGCACTGAAGCTTTCTTT
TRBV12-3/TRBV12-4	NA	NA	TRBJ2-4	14	CASSLFGAKNIQYF	TGTGCCAGCAGTTTATTTGGAGCCAAAAACATTCAGTACTTC